This TCR beta chain is drawn from a study of T cells in women clearing cervical HPV infection. Whole-study context: No precancer developed; the control's incident HPV16 infection cleared within 12 months. HLA type stays a possible confounder, typing being limited.

The study, taken as a whole, reports: Repertoire richness, not evenness, was significantly elevated in CIN3+ cases versus controls.

All donors had a single incident cervical HPV16 infection, not prevalent. The V end lost 4 bases, the J end lost 4 bases, and 13 bases lay between the germline ends. Germline-derived CDR1 and CDR2 are GTSNPN and SVGIG (reference sequence). The CDR3 has 14 amino acids. Method: immunoSEQ multiplex PCR; TCRdb's copy keeps in-frame clones and lacks some. This table lists tens of thousands of clones. Worth noting for this clone: Its antigen is unidentified. The read finishes 3 residues shy of the CDR3 end, and the germline J gene is used to complete it.

The J gene is TRBJ2-2, the V gene TRBV30; D perhaps matches TRBD1 (6 bases). The sample was blood buffy coat. The source of this sequence is a woman aged 18-70 years with a cervical HPV16 infection that either progressed to CIN3+ or cleared (not recorded which). The CDR3 sequence: CAWIRDTPTGELFF. The part of the CDR3 DNA that was read is TGTGCCTGGATACGGGACACCCCCACCGGGGAG.